These 14 T cell receptor beta chains came from one sample sequenced in a study of blood T cell repertoires in COVID-19. The method was immunoSEQ multiplex PCR; TCRdb's version includes in-frame clones alone and lacks a portion of them. The sample yields some 190,000 clones, approximately 85% seen once. The sequenced material came from peripheral blood. Receptors were obtained from an elderly man with COVID-19, enrolled during active disease.

This clone was seen only a few times. The chain combines TRBV27 with TRBJ2-7; D is perhaps TRBD1 (5 bases). The germline gives CDR1 MNHEY, CDR2 SMNVEV (reference sequence). The CDR3 covers 14 residues. V lost 5 bases, J lost 3 bases, and 14 bases lay in between. The CDR3 DNA reads as TGTGCCAGCAGTCTCGGACAAGAAGACTACGAGCAGTACTTC. It translates to CASSLGQEDYEQYF.

The chain links TRBV19 to TRBJ1-4, with D hard to call. V dropped 9 bases and J dropped 4 bases, with 15 bases sitting between them. The CDR3 has 14 residues. Germline CDR1 is LNHDA and CDR2 is SQIVND (reference sequence). The CDR3 here is CARIEFGYNEKLFF. As DNA, the CDR3 is TGTGCCAGAATAGAGTTCGGGTATAATGAAAAACTGTTTTTT.

This chain joins TRBV29-1 and TRBJ2-5; 7 bases fit TRBD2. The CDR3 has 12 amino acids. Germline lookup yields CDR1 SQVTM and CDR2 ANQGSEA. The J segment lost 1 base and the V segment lost 7 bases, leaving 3 bases of the junction unmatched. DNA for the CDR3: TGCAGCGGTCGGACTAGCCAAGAGACCCAGTACTTC. It translates to CSGRTSQETQYF.

The chain combines TRBV6-5 with TRBJ2-1; TRBD2 matches 9 bases. The CDR3 spans 14 residues. V was clipped by 7 bases and J by 5 bases; unmatched bases: 6. The germline CDR1 and CDR2 sequences are MNHEY and SVGAGI. The CDR3: CASISGGWDNEQFF. In nucleotides, the CDR3 is TGTGCCAGCATTAGCGGGGGATGGGACAATGAGCAGTTCTTC.

This chain joins TRBV5-1 and TRBJ1-2, with 9 nucleotides matching TRBD1. The CDR3 length is 14 residues. Trimming took 4 bases from V and 5 from J; bases not matched to a gene: 6. The germline CDR1 and CDR2 sequences are SGHRS and YFSETQ. The chain's CDR3 is CASSPGDRVYGYTF. CDR3 bases: TGCGCCAGCAGCCCCGGGGACAGGGTGTATGGCTACACCTTC.

CDR3 bases: TGCGCCAGCAGCCAAGATAACGGAGGGCCCCAGCATTTT. It translates to CASSQDNGGPQHF. This chain joins TRBV4-1 and TRBJ1-5; no clear D gene. The CDR3 sequence is 13 residues long. The V and J ends lost 0 bases and 9 bases respectively, with 9 bases between them. Germline V gene data show CDR1 as MGHRA and CDR2 as YSYEKL.

The chain combines TRBV7-2 with TRBJ1-2; 9 bases fit TRBD1. The CDR3 extends over 15 amino acids. The germline CDR1 and CDR2 sequences are SGHTA and FQGNSA. Losses at the gene ends were 2 bases for V and 8 bases for J; bases not matched to a gene: 9. In DNA, the CDR3 is TGTGCCAGCAGCTTACAACTGGGACAGGGACAAGGCTACACCTTC. Its translation is CASSLQLGQGQGYTF.

V usage is TRBV7-9 and J usage is TRBJ2-7, with a weak D call TRBD1 (6 bases). The CDR3 contains 13 residues. The germline V gene has CDR1 SEHNR and CDR2 FQNEAQ (reference sequence). Trimming left V 3 bases short and J 6 bases short, with 12 bases between. The CDR3 loop is CASSLTGPSEQYF. CDR3 nucleotides: TGTGCCAGCAGCTTGACAGGCCCCAGCGAGCAGTACTTC.

This clone showed up just once. V usage is TRBV10-1 and J usage is TRBJ2-4, with D possibly TRBD1 on 5 matching bases. This CDR3 region has 13 residues. The V end was cut by 3 bases, the J end by 9 bases, with 12 bases between. CDR1 is WNHNN, CDR2 SYGVQD, per germline (reference sequence). The CDR3 loop is CASSEQAGSIQYF. The CDR3 DNA follows: TGCGCCAGCAGTGAACAGGCAGGGTCCATTCAGTACTTC.

V gene TRBV19 combines with J gene TRBJ1-1; D remains unclear. Germline lookup yields CDR1 LNHDA and CDR2 SQIVND (reference sequence). The CDR3 spans 13 residues. V dropped 4 bases and J dropped 5 bases, with 11 bases sitting between them. CDR3: CASSTQFSTEAFF. The DNA for the CDR3 is TGTGCCAGTAGTACCCAGTTTTCTACTGAAGCTTTCTTT.

This chain uses TRBV29-1 with TRBJ1-1, with D perhaps matching TRBD1 (5 bases). The V end was cut by 7 bases, the J end by 0 bases, with 12 bases between. From germline, CDR1 is SQVTM and CDR2 ANQGSEA. The CDR3 extends over 13 amino acids. The CDR3 spells CSGTGLMNTEAFF. CDR3 nucleotides: TGCAGCGGAACGGGACTTATGAACACTGAAGCTTTCTTT.

This clone occurred a few times. V is TRBV7-9 and J is TRBJ1-1; the D is unclear. Germline CDR1 SEHNR, CDR2 FQNEAQ (reference sequence). CDR3 length: 14 residues. The V end was cut by 3 bases, the J end by 2 bases, with 10 bases between. The CDR3 DNA reads TGTGCCAGCAGCTTTCTCTCCCTAAACACTGAAGCTTTCTTT. Translating it yields CASSFLSLNTEAFF. Full variable domain (outside the CDR3, taken from reference TRBV7-9 and TRBJ1-1): DTGVSQNPRHKITKRGQNVTFRCDPISEHNRLYWYRQTLGQGPEFLTYFQNEAQLEKSRLLSDRFSAERPKGSFSTLEIQRTEQGDSAMYLCASSFLSLNTEAFFGQGTRLTVV.

This clone was counted between two and nine times. This rearrangement joins TRBV11-2 to TRBJ2-1; 8 bases fit TRBD2. Per germline, CDR1 SGHAT and CDR2 FQNNGV. The CDR3 extends over 15 amino acids. V lost 0 bases, J lost 7 bases, and 5 bases stayed unmatched. The CDR3 region is CASSLEASGYNEQFF. The CDR3 DNA is TGTGCCAGCAGCTTAGAGGCTAGCGGGTATAATGAGCAGTTCTTC.

The V and J genes are TRBV19 and TRBJ2-7; 9 bases map to TRBD1. From germline, CDR1 is LNHDA and CDR2 SQIVND (reference sequence). With V trimmed by 9 bases and J by 3 bases, 9 bases remained unmatched. The CDR3 loop spans 14 amino acids. Here the CDR3 DNA reads TGTGCCAGGGTCCCGGACAGGGGAGTCTACGAGCAGTACTTC. As protein: CARVPDRGVYEQYF.